These 9 T cell receptor beta chains were all obtained from the same sample, sequenced in a study of blood T cells in healthy people across ages. Through a sample-barcoded 5' primer and a J-beta primer mix, a second PCR was run for roughly 7 to 11 cycles. TCRdb recomputed calls from the 5' RACE reads with MiXCR, one row per CDR3 protein. Seen here are about 840,000 distinct CDR3 sequences, roughly 29% observed once, and the top ten hold around 9.6%. These data were also reused for a study on T cells of mothers and their children.

The source material was blood. The receptors shown here come from a woman in her thirties or forties in good health.

In its sample, this clonotype was seen a few times. J is TRBJ2-7 and V is TRBV4-1; TRBD2 is a possible D gene (5 bases). Per germline, CDR1 MGHRA and CDR2 YSYEKL. Trimming took 2 bases from V and 2 from J, leaving 13 bases between them. The CDR3 loop spans 15 amino acids. The CDR3 nucleotides read TGCGCCAGCAGCCAAAGGACGGACTCTGCCTACGAGCAGTACTTC. Residues: CASSQRTDSAYEQYF.

This clonotype was counted a few times. V is TRBV5-5 and J is TRBJ2-7; 7 positions match TRBD1. The CDR3 covers 17 residues. The V segment lost 1 base and the J segment 4 bases; nucleotides outside the gene matches: 14. CDR1 and CDR2 (germline): SGHKS, YYEKEE (reference sequence). CDR3 DNA: TGTGCCAGCAGCTTGCGGGCAAAAGGGACAGCTGTATACGAGCAGTACTTC. Translated: CASSLRAKGTAVYEQYF. Using reference TRBV5-5 and TRBJ2-7 for the parts outside the CDR3, the full variable domain is DAGVTQSPTHLIKTRGQQVTLRCSPISGHKSVSWYQQVLGQGPQFIFQYYEKEERGRGNFPDRFSARQFPNYSSELNVNALLLGDSALYLCASSLRAKGTAVYEQYFGPGTRLTVT.

Concerning this clonotype: The germline gene is not matched at one end of the junction; a read error may be the cause. This chain connects TRBV7-2 to TRBJ1-5; no definite D call. This CDR3 spans 13 amino acids. The germline CDR1 and CDR2 sequences are SGHTA and FQGNSA. CDR3 coding DNA: TGTGTCAGCAGCTTTAGAAGTTATCAGCCCCAGCATTTT. Amino acid sequence: CVSSFRSYQPQHF. The entire variable domain, with the rest obtained from reference TRBV7-2 and TRBJ1-5, is as follows: GAGVSQSPSNKVTEKGKDVELRCDPISGHTALYWYRQSLGQGLEFLIYFQGNSAPDKSGLPSDRFSAERTGGSVSTLTIQRTQQEDSAVYLCVSSFRSYQPQHFGDGTRLSIL.

This clonotype was counted a few times. The chain is built from TRBV3-1 and TRBJ1-2, with D unresolved. The germline V gene encodes CDR1 LGHDT and CDR2 YNNKEL (reference sequence). CDR3 length: 13 amino acids. With 0 bases removed from V and 8 bases from J, the gap between germline ends came to 10 bases. The CDR3 nucleotides read TGTGCCAGCAGCCAAGATGAGAAGGAGGGCTACACCTTC. It translates to CASSQDEKEGYTF. The variable domain in full, with the rest retrieved from reference TRBV3-1 and TRBJ1-2, is DTAVSQTPKYLVTQMGNDKSIKCEQNLGHDTMYWYKQDSKKFLKIMFSYNNKELIINETVPNRFSPKSPDKAHLNLHINSLELGDSAVYFCASSQDEKEGYTFGSGTRLTVV.

This clonotype has ten or more counts. The V call is TRBV18, the J call TRBJ2-5, with a possible D match to TRBD1 (6 bases). Germline values: CDR1 KGHSH, CDR2 LQKENI. The CDR3 is 15 residues long. With 6 bases removed from V and 2 bases from J, the gap between germline ends came to 16 bases. Here the CDR3 reads CASSRYHREQETQYF. CDR3 in DNA: TGTGCCAGCTCTCGCTACCACAGGGAACAAGAGACCCAGTACTTC.

Concerning this clonotype: A much more abundant neighbour one base away suggests this may be a read error. The chain carries TRBV7-2 and TRBJ2-5, with 8 bases matching TRBD2. After removal of 5 bases from V and 11 bases from J, the junction contained 13 bases not matched to a gene. The CDR3 runs to 14 residues. Germline-derived CDR1 and CDR2 are SGHTA and FQGNSA. For the CDR3, the DNA is TGTGCCAGCAGCGGCGGGGGGTCCTACAATGAGCAGTACTTC. Translated, it gives CASSGGGSYNEQYF.

This clonotype was counted many times. The chain joins TRBV18 to TRBJ1-2; D is undetermined. With 4 bases removed from V and 4 bases from J, the gap between germline ends came to 13 bases. Germline values: CDR1 KGHSH, CDR2 LQKENI. This CDR3 has 14 residues. CDR3 region: CASSQTAGAYGYTF. CDR3 coding DNA: TGTGCCAGCTCACAAACTGCAGGCGCCTATGGCTACACCTTC.

This clonotype has at least ten counts. V is TRBV6-1 and J is TRBJ2-3; 12 positions match TRBD2. The CDR3 is 19 amino acids. J was trimmed by 0 bases and V by 4 bases; bases with no gene match: 11. Looked up from germline, CDR1 is MNHNS and CDR2 is SASEGT. CDR3 amino acids: CASSGYPGTSGRSTDTQYF. CDR3 nucleotides: TGTGCCAGCAGTGGGTACCCGGGGACTAGCGGGCGTAGCACAGATACGCAGTATTTT.

CDR3 DNA: TGTGCCAGCAGCTTCGGGAGGATCCTGAACACTGAAGCTTTCTTT. This encodes CASSFGRILNTEAFF. The chain carries TRBV7-9 and TRBJ1-1; D unresolved. V lost 3 bases to trimming and J lost 0 bases, with 11 bases between them. From germline, CDR1 is SEHNR and CDR2 FQNEAQ (reference sequence). The CDR3 extends over 15 amino acids.